A few counts support the clone carrying this T cell receptor beta chain. Data came from immunoSEQ multiplex PCR; TCRdb stores just in-frame clones and leaves some out. The table has approximately 6,200 clones, about 70% seen once. The sample is drawn from a study of high-grade serous ovarian cancer treatment subgroups. This CDR3 contains 12 residues. Germline V CDR1 and CDR2: KGHSY, FQNENV. V lost 0 bases and J lost 8, with 4 bases in between. The tumor samples were collected prior to definitive surgery or chemotherapy. Sequencing input: tumor tissue. The chain carries TRBV16 and TRBJ1-4; D is unresolved. The receptor's source is a human donor with high-grade serous ovarian cancer. The DNA of the CDR3 is TGTGCCAGCAGCCAATCGGAAGAAAAACTGTTTTTT. Its translation: CASSQSEEKLFF.